This T cell receptor beta chain was captured by sequencing in a study of T cell responses to AZD1222 COVID-19 vaccine. TCRdb's table, derived via immunoSEQ multiplex PCR, lists solely in-frame clones and lacks some. Here the sample spans roughly 98,000 clones, 65% to 85% being singletons. From germline, CDR1 is SGHRS and CDR2 YFSETQ. The CDR3 has 15 amino acids. Trimming took 2 bases from V and 10 from J; bases not matched to a gene: 9. The input for sequencing was peripheral blood, taken 28 days after the second AZD1222 dose. The genes are TRBV5-1 and TRBJ1-6; 7 bases align to TRBD1. The TCR was taken from an adult who received the AZD1222 COVID-19 vaccine. CDR3 bases: TGCGCCAGCAGCTTAGGGACAGCGGGCAGGTCACCCCTCCACTTT. Protein product: CASSLGTAGRSPLHF.